This TCR beta chain was retrieved from a study of cytomegalovirus exposure and HLA in healthy donors. Whole-study results and caveats: The study put under 200 TCR beta chains on its list as cytomegalovirus-associated.

With respect to this clone: Its target is unknown.

Primers: 60 Vbeta forward and 13 Jbeta reverse. Clones were sequenced by immunoSEQ multiplex PCR, and TCRdb holds only the in-frame ones, with some missing. Of around 90,000 clones listed, around three quarters were seen once; the top ten hold roughly 3.5%. Trimming cost V 3 bases and J 0 bases, with 13 bases left between them. The CDR3 extends over 15 amino acids. The V gene's germline CDR1 is SGHKS and CDR2 YYEKEE (reference sequence). The rearrangement joins TRBV5-5 to TRBJ2-7, with D possibly being TRBD1 (5 bases). This receptor was obtained from a male donor in good health and CMV-seropositive. Sequenced: PBMCs. CDR3 loop: CASSSPRQTSYEQYF. The CDR3 DNA reads as TGTGCCAGCAGCTCCCCGAGACAGACCTCCTACGAGCAGTACTTC.